The next 24 T cell receptor beta chains were all read from a single sample in a study of blood T cell repertoires in COVID-19 (dated by TCRdb to about 2020). Libraries were prepared through the immunoSEQ multiplex PCR assay. Drawn from immuneACCESS, this table holds only the in-frame rearrangements with V and J called that TCRdb kept. Clones are partly lost; checked studies trace under half to an unresolved V gene and leave the rest unexplained. This sample is represented by around 170,000 clones; 80% to 85% of them were singletons. Of the sample, 7.6% falls within the top ten clones. The source material was peripheral blood. These receptor sequences come from a woman aged 65 to 85 with COVID-19, enrolled during active disease.

J is TRBJ1-5 and V is TRBV28; TRBD1 agrees at 10 bases. Per germline, CDR1 MDHEN and CDR2 SYDVKM. The CDR3 is 15 amino acids. V lost 3 bases, J lost 6 bases, and 5 bases stayed unmatched. CDR3 loop: CASSLRQGAGQPQHF. In nucleotides, the CDR3 is TGTGCCAGCAGTTTGAGACAGGGGGCAGGTCAGCCCCAGCATTTT.

The J gene is TRBJ1-1, the V gene TRBV6-6; a weak D match, TRBD1 (5 bases). Germline V gives CDR1 MNHNY, CDR2 SVGAGI (reference sequence). The germline V and J ends were trimmed by 5 bases and 1 base, with 14 bases remaining between them. CDR3 size: 15 residues. CDR3 nucleotide sequence: TGTGCCAGCAGTCCGGGGGGGGTAGGGAACACTGAAGCTTTCTTT. The encoded protein is CASSPGGVGNTEAFF.

The rearrangement uses TRBV6-6 and TRBJ1-2; TRBD1 might be the D (5 bases). Trimming shortened V by 8 bases and J by 4 bases, and 17 bases separated the two germline ends. Germline V lookup: CDR1 MNHNY, CDR2 SVGAGI (reference sequence). CDR3 length equals 14 residues. The CDR3, as DNA: TGTGCCAGCCTACTGGAGGGGATATCCTATGGCTACACCTTC. This gives the protein CASLLEGISYGYTF.

The gene calls are TRBV6-1 and TRBJ2-1; D unclear. CDR1 and CDR2 from the germline V gene are MNHNS and SASEGT. The CDR3 sequence is 12 residues long. V was cut by 2 bases and J by 7 bases, with 6 bases left in between. This CDR3 reads CASSESLNEQFF. DNA of the CDR3: TGTGCCAGCAGTGAATCTCTGAATGAGCAGTTCTTC.

The genes are TRBV29-1 and TRBJ2-3; tentatively, D is TRBD1 (6 bases). This CDR3 has 13 residues. Germline V gene lookup returns CDR1 SQVTM and CDR2 ANQGSEA. Trimming pared 5 bases from V and 2 bases from J, leaving 11 bases between. In DNA form, the CDR3 reads TGCAGCGTTCGACGACAGGACACAGATACGCAGTATTTT. This codes for CSVRRQDTDTQYF.

This sequence joins TRBV30 and TRBJ2-7, with TRBD1 matching over 8 bases. The CDR3 covers 13 residues. The trim removed 8 bases at V and 3 bases at J, leaving 9 bases unmatched. CDR1 and CDR2 from the germline V gene are GTSNPN and SVGIG (reference sequence). The chain's CDR3 is CARGGQGYYEQYF. The CDR3 DNA is TGTGCCCGAGGAGGACAGGGATACTACGAGCAGTACTTC.

This chain joins TRBV28 and TRBJ2-7; possible D gene TRBD1, 6 bases. V dropped 2 bases and J dropped 3 bases, with 11 bases sitting between them. The CDR3 spans 14 residues. CDR1 and CDR2 from the germline V gene are MDHEN and SYDVKM. The CDR3 here is CASSLVDRSYEQYF. CDR3 nucleotides: TGTGCCAGCAGTTTAGTTGACAGGAGCTACGAGCAGTACTTC. Complete variable domain (other parts from reference TRBV28 and TRBJ2-7): DVKVTQSSRYLVKRTGEKVFLECVQDMDHENMFWYRQDPGLGLRLIYFSYDVKMKEKGDIPEGYSVSREKKERFSLILESASTNQTSMYLCASSLVDRSYEQYFGPGTRLTVT.

The gene calls are TRBV19 and TRBJ1-1; TRBD1 might be the D (6 bases). Deletions cut 6 bases from V and 5 bases from J, with 16 bases between. Germline CDR1 reads LNHDA; CDR2 reads SQIVND (reference sequence). The CDR3 sequence is 14 residues long. CDR3 nucleotide sequence: TGTGCCAGTAGCAGGGGAACAGTTAAGACTGAAGCTTTCTTT. Its protein is CASSRGTVKTEAFF.

The chain carries TRBV4-1 and TRBJ1-2; TRBD1 aligns across 9 bases. The CDR3 length is 17 residues. The V gene's germline CDR1 is MGHRA and CDR2 YSYEKL. V was pared by 5 bases and J by 8 bases, with 18 bases of the junction left unmatched. DNA of the CDR3: TGCGCCAGCAGCTCTCTTCCCCCGGGACAGGGCAATACGGGCTACACCTTC. This translates into CASSSLPPGQGNTGYTF.

The V gene is TRBV4-3, the J gene TRBJ2-3, with 12 bases lining up with TRBD2. Germline trimming cut 0 bases from V and 1 base from J; bases unmatched to any gene: 11. CDR3 length equals 20 residues. CDR1 is LGHNA and CDR2 is YSLEER in the germline V gene. The CDR3 DNA reads TGCGCCAGCAGCCAAGATCATGTGACTAGCGGGAGATTAGGCACAGATACGCAGTATTTT. Its protein product is CASSQDHVTSGRLGTDTQYF.

The V call is TRBV5-4, the J call TRBJ2-6; D remains unclear. The CDR3 is 16 amino acids. Germline CDR1 reads SGHNT; CDR2 reads YYREEE (reference sequence). Trimming took 3 bases from V and 2 from J, leaving 12 bases between them. The CDR3 DNA is TGTGCCAGCAGCTCGAGGCCTTTGGCTGGGGCCAACGTCCTGACTTTC. Translated: CASSSRPLAGANVLTF.

This clone came up many times. The genes are TRBV7-9 and TRBJ1-2, with 7 bases lining up with TRBD1. V lost 7 bases and J lost 7; bases outside the gene matches: 15. This CDR3 spans 15 amino acids. Germline lookup yields CDR1 SEHNR and CDR2 FQNEAQ (reference sequence). The CDR3 protein is CASTPGGEGASGYTF. CDR3 in DNA: TGTGCCAGCACCCCCGGGGGGGAGGGGGCGTCTGGCTACACCTTC.

The rearrangement links TRBV2 to TRBJ1-5; D is undetermined. V was shortened by 8 bases and J by 0 bases, with 5 bases between the two germline ends. The CDR3 is made up of 12 amino acids. Germline assignment: CDR1 SNHLY and CDR2 FYNNEI. CDR3 in amino acids: CASSDSNQPQHF. In DNA, the CDR3 is TGTGCCAGCTCAGATAGCAATCAGCCCCAGCATTTT.

The chain joins TRBV19 to TRBJ2-1, with D tentatively TRBD1 (9 bases). This CDR3 contains 14 residues. The germline V gene encodes CDR1 LNHDA and CDR2 SQIVND (reference sequence). V lost 5 bases and J 15 bases, leaving 23 bases between the germline ends. CDR3: CASSPRGGQGKGFF. DNA for the CDR3: TGTGCCAGTAGTCCCCGGGGGGGACAGGGTAAAGGGTTCTTC.

This chain connects TRBV19 to TRBJ1-1; D is unresolved. Germline V lookup: CDR1 LNHDA, CDR2 SQIVND (reference sequence). The CDR3 is made up of 16 amino acids. Trimming removed 5 bases at V and 0 bases at J, with 16 bases between. CDR3 region: CASSPRGNRMNTEAFF. The CDR3 DNA is TGTGCCAGTAGTCCCCGCGGGAACCGGATGAACACTGAAGCTTTCTTT.

V is TRBV15 and J is TRBJ1-5, with 8 bases matching TRBD1. Germline V gives CDR1 LNHNV, CDR2 YYDKDF (reference sequence). The CDR3 is 16 residues long. After removal of 3 bases from V and 8 bases from J, the junction contained 12 bases not matched to a gene. CDR3 residues: CATSRGDRGLYEPQHF. CDR3 nucleotides: TGTGCCACCAGCAGGGGTGACAGGGGCTTGTATGAGCCCCAGCATTTT.

CDR3 amino acids: CASSYSGTGSYEQYF. The CDR3 DNA reads TGTGCCAGCAGTTATTCCGGGACAGGGTCCTACGAGCAGTACTTC. This chain links TRBV6-5 with TRBJ2-7; 9 nucleotides line up with TRBD1. V lost 3 bases to trimming and J lost 1 base; unmatched junction nucleotides: 4. Germline V gene data show CDR1 as MNHEY and CDR2 as SVGAGI. The CDR3 loop spans 15 amino acids.

This chain uses TRBV7-9 with TRBJ2-2, with 7 bases matching TRBD1. V lost 4 bases to trimming and J lost 6 bases; unmatched junction nucleotides: 8. In germline, CDR1 is SEHNR, CDR2 FQNEAQ (reference sequence). The CDR3 contains 15 residues. CDR3 nucleotides: TGTGCCAGCAGCTCCGGGACAGCCACCCCCGGGGAGCTGTTTTTT. Its translation: CASSSGTATPGELFF.

In its sample, this clone was seen once. V is TRBV27 and J is TRBJ1-1; 9 nucleotides agree with TRBD1. Trimming cost V 4 bases and J 6 bases; bases outside gene matches: 12. Germline CDR1 and CDR2: MNHEY and SMNVEV (reference sequence). CDR3 length: 16 amino acids. In DNA form, the CDR3 reads TGTGCCAGCAGTTCTTATACGGGACAGGGAATCTCTGAAGCTTTCTTT. This encodes CASSSYTGQGISEAFF.

V and J are TRBV19 and TRBJ2-5, with 12 positions matching TRBD1. J was trimmed by 5 bases and V by 0 bases; bases with no gene match: 4. This CDR3 is built from 16 residues. The germline V gene has CDR1 LNHDA and CDR2 SQIVND (reference sequence). The CDR3 region has the DNA TGTGCCAGTAGTATAGAAGGGACAGGGGGCAGGGAGACCCAGTACTTC. It is translated as CASSIEGTGGRETQYF.

CDR3 nucleotides: TGTGCCAGTAGCCCTGACAGGAAAGAGACCCAGTACTTC. This gives the protein CASSPDRKETQYF. The chain couples TRBV19 to TRBJ2-5, with TRBD1 as a possible D gene (6 bases). Trimming shortened V by 6 bases and J by 3 bases, and 11 bases separated the two germline ends. This CDR3 region has 13 residues. Germline CDR1 LNHDA, CDR2 SQIVND (reference sequence). The full variable domain, rest sourced from reference TRBV19 and TRBJ2-5, is DGGITQSPKYLFRKEGQNVTLSCEQNLNHDAMYWYRQDPGQGLRLIYYSQIVNDFQKGDIAEGYSVSREKKESFPLTVTSAQKNPTAFYLCASSPDRKETQYFGPGTRLLVL.

V usage is TRBV29-1 and J usage is TRBJ1-2; TRBD1 matches 7 bases. CDR1 and CDR2 (germline): SQVTM, ANQGSEA. With V trimmed by 4 bases and J by 5 bases, 7 bases remained unmatched. The CDR3 runs 13 residues. In nucleotides, the CDR3 is TGCAGCGTTGGCGGGGACAGACGTTATGGCTACACCTTC. Translating it yields CSVGGDRRYGYTF.

CDR3 sequence (DNA): TGTGCCAGCACTCGACGGGACGGGGGAACCTACGAGCAGTACTTC. The encoded protein is CASTRRDGGTYEQYF. The chain is built from TRBV28 and TRBJ2-7; maybe TRBD2 (6 bases). The germline gives CDR1 MDHEN, CDR2 SYDVKM. V was pared by 7 bases and J by 2 bases, with 18 bases between. The CDR3 runs to 15 residues.

This rearrangement joins TRBV9 to TRBJ2-1; 10 bases agree with TRBD2. The CDR3 sequence is 18 residues long. Trimming cost V 3 bases and J 5 bases; bases outside gene matches: 14. Looked up from germline, CDR1 is SGDLS and CDR2 is YYNGEE. CDR3 sequence (DNA): TGTGCCAGCAGCGGAGGACTAGCGGAGGTGGGGCGTAACAATGAGCAGTTCTTC. Protein: CASSGGLAEVGRNNEQFF.